This T cell receptor (beta chain) appears in the sequencing data of a study of OX40 agonist ivuxolimab in advanced cancers. This table comes from immunoSEQ multiplex PCR, and its TCRdb copy is limited to in-frame clones, with some not included. The repertoire includes 73,000 or so clones, more than 85% of them detected once, and roughly 10% sits in the top ten. A note on this clone: Its matching antigen is unknown.

Deletions cut 7 bases from V and 6 bases from J, with 18 bases between. The CDR3 is 14 amino acids. Germline assignment: CDR1 SGHRS and CDR2 YFSETQ. Broader study findings: Nonresponders, in some cases, also had low normalized T-cell clonal expansion.

The chain employs TRBV5-1 and TRBJ2-3; D possibly uses TRBD1 or TRBD2 (5 bases each). This TCR came from an adult with an advanced solid tumor such as melanoma, head and neck, liver or kidney cancer. This sample comprised CD4+ or CD8+ T cells sorted from blood, obtained in a trial of the OX40 agonist ivuxolimab. CDR3 sequence (DNA): TGCGCCAGCGGGTGGGGTGGGGGTCTCGATACGCAGTATTTT. It specifies CASGWGGGLDTQYF. The variable domain in full, completed from reference TRBV5-1 and TRBJ2-3, reads KAGVTQTPRYLIKTRGQQVTLSCSPISGHRSVSWYQQTPGQGLQFLFEYFSETQRNKGNFPGRFSGRQFSNSRSEMNVSTLELGDSALYLCASGWGGGLDTQYFGPGTRLTVL.